A single sample is the source of the 6 T cell receptor beta chains below, sequenced in a study of human T cells and chemical hapten exposure. Time point indicated: patch test 3, about 24 weeks after DPC sensitization. Treatment noted: therapeutic diphenylcyclopropenone sensitization with weekly scalp DPC. MiXCR, applied by TCRdb to the RACE reads, yields one record per CDR3 protein. Seen here are more than 95,000 distinct CDR3 sequences, roughly a third observed once, and the top ten hold less than 3%. This specimen was whole blood, taken in connection with sensitization to the hapten diphenylcyclopropenone (DPC). These receptors were taken from a man between 35 and 55 years old with alopecia areata. Some clones in this sample may be carry-over from other donors' samples.

The chain couples TRBV10-3 to TRBJ2-3; possible D gene TRBD2, 6 bases. The CDR3 totals 16 residues. The V end lost 7 bases, the J end lost 7 bases, and 24 bases lay between the germline ends. Germline V gives CDR1 ENHRY, CDR2 SYGVKD. CDR3: CAITSGLSGQSHTQYF. The CDR3 DNA follows: TGTGCCATCACTTCGGGACTCTCGGGGCAGTCGCATACGCAGTATTTT.

This clonotype was picked up a small number of times. This chain links TRBV25-1 with TRBJ2-2; D is unresolved. In germline, CDR1 is MGHDK, CDR2 SYGVNS. This CDR3 has 15 amino acids. V was pared by 5 bases and J by 1 base, with 11 bases between. The CDR3 loop reads CASSTDTRNTGELFF. The CDR3, as DNA: TGTGCCAGCAGTACCGACACGAGGAACACCGGGGAGCTGTTTTTT.

This clonotype has just a few counts. The chain joins TRBV28 to TRBJ2-7; D is possibly TRBD1 (6 bases). CDR3 length equals 16 residues. Germline loops: CDR1 MDHEN, CDR2 SYDVKM. V was cut by 10 bases and J by 3 bases, with 25 bases left in between. CDR3 nucleotides: TGTGCCAAGGCCGATCGGACAGCCGAGAAAATCTACGAGCAGTACTTC. Amino acid sequence: CAKADRTAEKIYEQYF.

The chain uses TRBV4-3 and TRBJ2-3; a weak D match, TRBD2 (5 bases). Trimming took off 1 base at V and 5 bases at J, with 10 bases between the two ends. Per the germline V gene, CDR1 is LGHNA and CDR2 is YSLEER. The CDR3 has 14 amino acids. CDR3 DNA sequence: TGCGCCAGCAGCCAAGCTTGGACTGTAGATACGCAGTATTTT. This translates into CASSQAWTVDTQYF.

The chain uses TRBV6-4 and TRBJ1-1; a possible D gene is TRBD1 (6 bases). From germline, CDR1 is MRHNA and CDR2 SNTAGT. This CDR3 region has 14 residues. V gave up 7 bases and J gave up 0 bases, with 12 bases separating them. CDR3 in amino acids: CASMPTGLNTEAFF. CDR3 coding DNA: TGTGCCAGCATGCCCACAGGGCTGAACACTGAAGCTTTCTTT.

This clonotype appeared a few times. This rearrangement joins TRBV6-2 or TRBV6-3 to TRBJ2-2, with D perhaps TRBD1 (5 bases). The length of the CDR3 is 13 residues. Germline-derived CDR1 and CDR2 are MNHEY and SVGEGT. The V gene lost 4 bases and the J gene lost 7 bases, with 10 bases spanning the gap. CDR3 DNA sequence: TGTGCCAGCAGTTCAGGGCTAGTCGGGGAGCTGTTTTTT. Translating it yields CASSSGLVGELFF.